These 32 T cell receptor beta chains were all obtained from the same sample, sequenced in a study of cytomegalovirus exposure and HLA in healthy donors. PCR primers comprised 60 Vbeta and 13 Jbeta primers. Assay: immunoSEQ multiplex PCR; the TCRdb copy retains only in-frame clones and omits some. This sample has hundreds of thousands of clones, with 76% found just once. Sequencing was done on a sample of PBMCs. These receptor sequences come from a young man in good health and CMV-seronegative.

The chain joins TRBV6-6 to TRBJ2-1; TRBD2 matches 15 bases. Germline CDR1 is MNHNY and CDR2 is SVGAGI (reference sequence). Trimming took 5 bases from V and 7 from J; bases not matched to a gene: 6. The CDR3 totals 16 residues. The CDR3 DNA is TGTGCCAGCAGTAAAGGACTAGCGGGAGGGTTGAATGAGCAGTTCTTC. Protein product: CASSKGLAGGLNEQFF.

In this sample, this clone turned up a few times. V is TRBV19 and J is TRBJ2-3, with 10 bases aligning to TRBD2. Germline V lookup: CDR1 LNHDA, CDR2 SQIVND (reference sequence). V dropped 7 bases and J dropped 6; count of bases not matched to a gene: 16. This CDR3 has 17 amino acids. The CDR3 loop reads CASTPRGAGGKRDTQYF. DNA for the CDR3: TGTGCCAGTACCCCACGGGGAGCGGGGGGGAAGCGGGATACGCAGTATTTT.

As regards this clone: Compared with germline, one end of the junction differs, possibly owing to a read error. The rearrangement uses TRBV7-6 and TRBJ2-7; the match to TRBD2 covers 8 bases. The CDR3 sequence is 19 residues long. In germline, CDR1 is SGHVS, CDR2 FNYEAQ. CDR3 region: CASTLGVGSTSGFSYEQYF. DNA of the CDR3: TGTGCCAGCACCTTAGGCGTCGGATCTACTAGCGGTTTCTCCTACGAGCAGTACTTC.

The rearrangement links TRBV7-9 to TRBJ1-1, with D uncertain. The CDR3 length is 15 residues. The germline gives CDR1 SEHNR, CDR2 FQNEAQ (reference sequence). Trimming removed 1 base at V and 4 bases at J, with 13 bases between. CDR3 nucleotide sequence: TGTGCCAGCAGCTTAGTCAGTAGGGAGGGCACTGAAGCTTTCTTT. Amino acid sequence: CASSLVSREGTEAFF.

The chain combines TRBV7-9 with TRBJ2-7; 12 positions match TRBD2. The V gene end was trimmed by 0 bases and the J gene end by 4 bases; junction bases not matched to a gene: 7. Germline V gene sequence: CDR1 SEHNR, CDR2 FQNEAQ (reference sequence). The CDR3 is 17 residues long. The CDR3 reads CASSLALAGGSGYEQYF. CDR3 bases: TGTGCCAGCAGCTTAGCACTAGCGGGAGGCTCCGGGTACGAGCAGTACTTC.

Comments on this clone: The junction and the germline gene differ at one end; a read error may be behind it. The chain joins TRBV27 to TRBJ2-2, with TRBD1 matching 10 bases. This CDR3 is built from 16 residues. Germline V lookup: CDR1 MNHEY, CDR2 SMNVEV (reference sequence). The CDR3 nucleotides read TGTGCCGGCAGTTTTATTTGGACAGGGGGAACCGGGGAGCTGTTTTTT. This gives the protein CAGSFIWTGGTGELFF.

The V call is TRBV13, the J call TRBJ1-1; perhaps TRBD1 as D (6 bases). From germline, CDR1 is PRHDT and CDR2 FYEKMQ (reference sequence). The CDR3 runs 13 residues. Trimming removed 4 bases at V and 6 bases at J, with 12 bases between. For the CDR3, the DNA is TGTGCCAGCAGCTACAGGGTAGTTCCTGAAGCTTTCTTT. Translation: CASSYRVVPEAFF.

In this sample, this clone turned up once. The gene calls are TRBV9 and TRBJ2-3, with TRBD2 identical over 7 bases. Germline V gene lookup returns CDR1 SGDLS and CDR2 YYNGEE. CDR3 length: 14 residues. The V gene end was trimmed by 7 bases and the J gene end by 4 bases; junction bases not matched to a gene: 9. CDR3 in DNA: TGTGCCAGCGCCACAGGTGGGGGGGCAGATACGCAGTATTTT. Translating gives CASATGGGADTQYF.

The rearrangement uses TRBV9 and TRBJ2-5; 7 bases map to TRBD1. This CDR3 region has 16 residues. After removal of 0 bases from V and 2 bases from J, the junction contained 7 bases not matched to a gene. The V gene's germline CDR1 is SGDLS and CDR2 YYNGEE. This CDR3 reads CASSVVGGQVQETQYF. In DNA form, the CDR3 reads TGTGCCAGCAGCGTAGTCGGCGGACAGGTACAAGAGACCCAGTACTTC.

DNA of the CDR3: TGTGCCAGCACTGACGACAGGGGGGATGGCTACACCTTC. It is translated as CASTDDRGDGYTF. The chain joins TRBV2 to TRBJ1-2, with 9 positions matching TRBD1. Trimming took 7 bases from V and 6 from J; bases not matched to a gene: 6. The CDR3 runs 13 residues. Germline V gene data show CDR1 as SNHLY and CDR2 as FYNNEI.

The chain combines TRBV27 with TRBJ2-1; D call uncertain. Deletions cut 6 bases from V and 0 bases from J, with 9 bases between. The V gene's germline CDR1 is MNHEY and CDR2 SMNVEV (reference sequence). CDR3 length: 14 amino acids. The CDR3 protein is CASSRPSSYNEQFF. CDR3 bases: TGTGCCAGCAGCCGCCCGAGCTCCTACAATGAGCAGTTCTTC.

The chain is built from TRBV5-1 and TRBJ2-3, with 8 bases that match TRBD1. The CDR3 runs to 17 residues. V shed 4 bases, J shed 2 bases, and the junction held 12 bases outside the gene matches. Per germline, CDR1 SGHRS and CDR2 YFSETQ. The CDR3 DNA reads TGCGCCAGCAGCGCCCTTTTGACAGGGGCCGTCACAGATACGCAGTATTTT. This gives the protein CASSALLTGAVTDTQYF.

The rearrangement links TRBV19 to TRBJ1-4; D might be TRBD1 (6 bases). The germline V and J ends were trimmed by 9 bases and 5 bases, with 13 bases remaining between them. Germline-derived CDR1 and CDR2 are LNHDA and SQIVND (reference sequence). The CDR3 extends over 13 amino acids. CDR3: CASRGTINEKLFF. The CDR3 DNA is TGTGCCAGCCGTGGGACAATCAATGAAAAACTGTTTTTT.

The J gene is TRBJ1-2, the V gene TRBV29-1; D gene unclear. V lost 3 bases and J 5 bases, leaving 7 bases between the germline ends. This CDR3 has 11 amino acids. Germline values: CDR1 SQVTM, CDR2 ANQGSEA. The CDR3 nucleotides read TGCAGCGTTGATCGGTTATATGGCTACACCTTC. It yields the protein CSVDRLYGYTF.

The chain combines TRBV9 with TRBJ1-2; D remains unclear. Deletions cut 4 bases from V and 3 bases from J, with 16 bases between. The CDR3 is 15 amino acids. The germline gives CDR1 SGDLS, CDR2 YYNGEE. The CDR3 loop is CASSPNPNIYYGYTF. The CDR3 DNA follows: TGTGCCAGCAGCCCTAATCCCAATATCTACTATGGCTACACCTTC.

The genes are TRBV20-1 and TRBJ1-5; 7 nucleotides align to TRBD1. V was clipped by 7 bases and J by 12 bases; unmatched bases: 6. This CDR3 region has 10 residues. Germline assignment: CDR1 DFQATT and CDR2 SNEGSKA (reference sequence). The CDR3 coding sequence is TGCAGTGTGAGCGGACAGGACCAGCATTTT. It codes for CSVSGQDQHF.

To note about this clone: The junction shows a germline mismatch at one end, possibly a read error. The V and J genes are TRBV7-2 and TRBJ2-3; 9 nucleotides align to TRBD2. The CDR3 has 15 amino acids. Germline-derived CDR1 and CDR2 are SGHTA and FQGNSA. This CDR3 reads CASSQRGTSRDTQYF. CDR3 nucleotide sequence: TGTGCCAGCAGCCAAAGGGGGACTAGCAGAGATACGCAGTATTTT.

The gene calls are TRBV2 and TRBJ2-2; D remains unclear. The germline CDR1 and CDR2 sequences are SNHLY and FYNNEI. The CDR3 has 13 residues. Trimming cost V 5 bases and J 0 bases, with 4 bases left between them. In DNA, the CDR3 is TGTGCCAGCAGTCTAGCGAACACCGGGGAGCTGTTTTTT. Its protein product is CASSLANTGELFF.

The rearrangement links TRBV9 to TRBJ2-1, with 10 bases matching TRBD2. This CDR3 region has 17 residues. Germline assignment: CDR1 SGDLS and CDR2 YYNGEE. Germline trimming cut 4 bases from V and 3 bases from J; bases unmatched to any gene: 10. The CDR3 DNA is TGTGCCAGCAGCCACAGCAGGACTAGCGGAGACTACAATGAGCAGTTCTTC. This sequence encodes CASSHSRTSGDYNEQFF.

This clone showed up just a few times. The chain couples TRBV10-3 to TRBJ2-7; no definite D call. Germline CDR1 and CDR2: ENHRY and SYGVKD. Deletions cut 5 bases from V and 5 bases from J, with 16 bases between. The CDR3 spans 14 residues. CDR3 bases: TGTGCCATCAGTCCAGAACCCTCCGGAGACGAGCAGTACTTC. Amino acids: CAISPEPSGDEQYF.

The rearrangement links TRBV7-9 to TRBJ1-1; no clear D. The CDR3 loop spans 14 amino acids. Germline loops: CDR1 SEHNR, CDR2 FQNEAQ (reference sequence). V lost 2 bases to trimming and J lost 1 base, with 8 bases between them. CDR3 protein: CASSLWRGNTEAFF. DNA of the CDR3: TGTGCCAGCAGCTTATGGCGGGGGAACACTGAAGCTTTCTTT. Using reference TRBV7-9 and TRBJ1-1 for the parts outside the CDR3, the full variable domain is DTGVSQNPRHKITKRGQNVTFRCDPISEHNRLYWYRQTLGQGPEFLTYFQNEAQLEKSRLLSDRFSAERPKGSFSTLEIQRTEQGDSAMYLCASSLWRGNTEAFFGQGTRLTVV.

This clone has just one count. The rearrangement joins TRBV5-1 to TRBJ2-3, with TRBD2 identical over 9 bases. V lost 7 bases, J lost 2 bases, and 8 bases stayed unmatched. Germline CDR1 SGHRS, CDR2 YFSETQ. There are 15 residues in the CDR3. The CDR3: CASARLAVNTDTQYF. The CDR3 region has the DNA TGCGCCAGCGCCCGACTAGCGGTAAACACAGATACGCAGTATTTT.

The V gene is TRBV5-1, the J gene TRBJ2-2, with TRBD1 identical over 9 bases. The J segment lost 5 bases and the V segment lost 8 bases, leaving 10 bases of the junction unmatched. Germline CDR1 and CDR2: SGHRS and YFSETQ. The CDR3 is 15 residues long. The CDR3 reads CASGPGQGWTGELFF. Written as DNA, the CDR3 is TGCGCCAGTGGGCCGGGACAGGGATGGACCGGGGAGCTGTTTTTT.

The chain employs TRBV27 and TRBJ2-7; 10 bases align to TRBD2. V gave up 3 bases and J gave up 4 bases; unmatched junction bases: 6. This CDR3 has 15 amino acids. Germline CDR1 and CDR2: MNHEY and SMNVEV (reference sequence). CDR3 protein: CASSFGPSGSYEQYF. The DNA for the CDR3 is TGTGCCAGCAGTTTTGGGCCTAGCGGGAGTTACGAGCAGTACTTC.

The rearrangement joins TRBV6-1 to TRBJ1-2; TRBD1 matches at 11 bases. V lost 4 bases, J lost 4 bases, and 8 bases stayed unmatched. Germline CDR1 MNHNS, CDR2 SASEGT. The CDR3 runs 16 residues. The CDR3 sequence: CASSVNRDRGSYGYTF. The CDR3 bases are TGTGCCAGCAGTGTTAACCGGGACAGGGGGTCCTATGGCTACACCTTC.

The V gene is TRBV6-5, the J gene TRBJ2-7, with 7 positions matching TRBD1. V lost 0 bases and J lost 3; bases outside the gene matches: 5. Germline values: CDR1 MNHEY, CDR2 SVGAGI. The CDR3 is 15 amino acids. DNA for the CDR3: TGTGCCAGCAGTTACTCTTTGGGACAGTTCTACGAGCAGTACTTC. It specifies CASSYSLGQFYEQYF.

V gene TRBV4-1 combines with J gene TRBJ2-7; TRBD2 aligns across 9 bases. This CDR3 region has 16 residues. Germline-derived CDR1 and CDR2 are MGHRA and YSYEKL. The junction had 3 bases not matched to a gene; V was cut back by 0 bases and J by 0 bases. Here the CDR3 reads CASSQDRGRASYEQYF. DNA for the CDR3: TGCGCCAGCAGCCAAGACCGCGGGAGGGCCTCCTACGAGCAGTACTTC.

The chain uses TRBV25-1 and TRBJ1-2, with D perhaps matching TRBD1 (5 bases). Trimming pared 2 bases from V and 8 bases from J, leaving 18 bases between. Looked up from germline, CDR1 is MGHDK and CDR2 is SYGVNS. This CDR3 spans 15 amino acids. The CDR3 coding sequence is TGTGCCAGCAGTGAAGAACAGGACGGGCTGTCAGGCTACACCTTC. Its translation: CASSEEQDGLSGYTF.

This clone appeared a few times. The chain employs TRBV28 and TRBJ1-4; unclear D gene. V lost 2 bases and J 0 bases, leaving 7 bases between the germline ends. Germline loops: CDR1 MDHEN, CDR2 SYDVKM. There are 15 residues in the CDR3. DNA of the CDR3: TGTGCCAGCAGTTTAAACGGAGCAACTAATGAAAAACTGTTTTTT. The encoded protein is CASSLNGATNEKLFF.

The genes are TRBV27 and TRBJ1-1, with 11 bases that match TRBD1. Looked up from germline, CDR1 is MNHEY and CDR2 is SMNVEV (reference sequence). The ends lost 4 bases at V and 2 bases at J; junction bases unmatched: 12. The CDR3 is 18 residues long. As DNA, the CDR3 is TGTGCCAGCAGTTACCCAGGACAGGGGGCCGAGGAAAACACTGAAGCTTTCTTT. Protein: CASSYPGQGAEENTEAFF.

On this clone itself: Other DNA sequences within the sample encode an identical CDR3. The chain has TRBV19 and TRBJ2-7, with D perhaps matching TRBD1 (5 bases). In germline, CDR1 is LNHDA, CDR2 SQIVND (reference sequence). The V end was cut by 2 bases, the J end by 3 bases, with 8 bases between. CDR3 length: 13 amino acids. The CDR3 region is CASSIQGGYEQYF. In nucleotides, the CDR3 is TGTGCCAGTAGTATACAGGGTGGCTACGAGCAGTACTTC.

The chain links TRBV12-2 to TRBJ1-1. TRBV12-2 counts as a pseudogene. This CDR3 is 14 amino acids long. CDR3 DNA: TGTGCAAGTCGCTTACCGGGAGCGAACACTGAAGCTTTCTTT. It specifies CASRLPGANTEAFF.